These 21 T cell receptor beta chains share one sample of origin, sequenced in a study of control samples from healthy donors and cancer patients. Sequenced by immunoSEQ multiplex PCR; TCRdb stores in-frame clones only, minus some. The sample shows roughly 51,000 clones, roughly 87% of them seen only once. Material: PBMCs. Receptors originate from a man between 35 and 55 years old with colorectal cancer.

The chain joins TRBV7-9 to TRBJ2-1; 7 bases fit TRBD2. The CDR3 consists of 11 residues. V lost 6 bases, J lost 12 bases, and 5 bases stayed unmatched. The germline V gene has CDR1 SEHNR and CDR2 FQNEAQ (reference sequence). Here the CDR3 reads CASSLGGRQFF. CDR3 sequence (DNA): TGTGCCAGCAGTTTGGGGGGGAGGCAGTTCTTC.

The rearrangement links TRBV11-2 to TRBJ1-2; D remains unclear. The CDR3 runs 14 residues. Trimming left V 7 bases short and J 2 bases short, with 14 bases between. Germline CDR1 and CDR2: SGHAT and FQNNGV. CDR3 sequence: CASTPYQGNYGYTF. CDR3 nucleotides: TGTGCCAGCACCCCTTATCAAGGCAACTATGGCTACACCTTC. The full variable domain, completed using reference TRBV11-2 and TRBJ1-2, is EAGVAQSPRYKIIEKRQSVAFWCNPISGHATLYWYQQILGQGPKLLIQFQNNGVVDDSQLPKDRFSAERLKGVDSTLKIQPAKLEDSAVYLCASTPYQGNYGYTFGSGTRLTVV.

This chain uses TRBV6-1 with TRBJ1-1; a possible D gene is TRBD1 (5 bases). This CDR3 is built from 16 residues. The ends were cut back, 4 bases at V and 4 bases at J, with 19 bases in the middle. Germline CDR1 reads MNHNS; CDR2 reads SASEGT. In DNA, the CDR3 is TGTGCCAGCAGTGTCCCGGCAGGGAGGAGAGGCACTGAAGCTTTCTTT. It yields the protein CASSVPAGRRGTEAFF.

The chain employs TRBV7-2 and TRBJ2-5, with 11 bases identical to TRBD2. The CDR3 length is 13 residues. The ends lost 4 bases at V and 7 bases at J; junction bases unmatched: 2. Germline CDR1 SGHTA, CDR2 FQGNSA. In DNA form, the CDR3 reads TGTGCCAGCAGCTCTGGGACTAGCGGGACCCAGTACTTC. Translating it yields CASSSGTSGTQYF.

The rearrangement joins TRBV7-8 to TRBJ1-2; a possible D gene is TRBD1 (5 bases). The CDR3 consists of 14 residues. The V gene lost 1 base and the J gene lost 4 bases, with 10 bases spanning the gap. CDR1 is SGHVS and CDR2 is FQNEAQ in the germline V gene. This CDR3 is CASSLGRGIYGYTF. Written as DNA, the CDR3 is TGTGCCAGCAGCTTAGGAAGGGGAATCTATGGCTACACCTTC.

The chain employs TRBV5-1 and TRBJ2-1; the D call may be TRBD1 or TRBD2 (6 bases each). Deletions cut 5 bases from V and 7 bases from J, with 16 bases between. In germline, CDR1 is SGHRS, CDR2 YFSETQ. CDR3 length equals 14 residues. The chain's CDR3 is CASSNIWGANEQFF. In DNA form, the CDR3 reads TGCGCCAGCAGTAACATCTGGGGGGCTAATGAGCAGTTCTTC. Full variable domain (missing parts from reference TRBV5-1 and TRBJ2-1): KAGVTQTPRYLIKTRGQQVTLSCSPISGHRSVSWYQQTPGQGLQFLFEYFSETQRNKGNFPGRFSGRQFSNSRSEMNVSTLELGDSALYLCASSNIWGANEQFFGPGTRLTVL.

The CDR3 nucleotides read TGCGCCAGCAGCTTGTCCGGCGGCCCAGAGACCCAGTACTTC. Its translation is CASSLSGGPETQYF. J is TRBJ2-5 and V is TRBV5-1, with no clear D. Trimming pared 1 base from V and 4 bases from J, leaving 11 bases between. Germline CDR1 SGHRS, CDR2 YFSETQ. The CDR3 is 14 residues long.

The rearrangement uses TRBV15 and TRBJ1-1, with TRBD1 matching over 7 bases. The V and J ends lost 5 bases and 6 bases, in that order; junction bases with no gene match: 15. CDR1 and CDR2 (germline): LNHNV, YYDKDF (reference sequence). The CDR3 is 16 amino acids. This CDR3 is CATSRRKGAGVSEAFF. The CDR3 coding sequence is TGTGCCACCAGCCGGAGGAAGGGGGCTGGCGTCTCTGAAGCTTTCTTT.

The chain has TRBV28 and TRBJ2-5, with 12 bases fitting TRBD2. With 6 bases clipped from V and 5 bases from J, the junction kept 1 base outside the gene matches. CDR3 length: 13 residues. CDR1 is MDHEN, CDR2 SYDVKM, per germline. CDR3 protein: CASRLAGGETQYF. CDR3 DNA sequence: TGTGCCAGCAGACTAGCGGGAGGTGAGACCCAGTACTTC.

The chain couples TRBV27 to TRBJ2-7; 9 nucleotides agree with TRBD2. With 6 bases clipped from V and 7 bases from J, the junction kept 10 bases outside the gene matches. The germline CDR1 and CDR2 sequences are MNHEY and SMNVEV (reference sequence). This CDR3 is built from 14 residues. The CDR3 coding sequence is TGTGCCAGCAGGCCGGGACTAGCCCCATATGAGCAGTACTTC. As protein: CASRPGLAPYEQYF.

The chain recombines TRBV6-2 or TRBV6-3 with TRBJ1-5; TRBD1 might be the D (5 bases). Deletions cut 9 bases from V and 1 base from J, with 13 bases between. The CDR3 extends over 14 amino acids. Germline assignment: CDR1 MNHEY and CDR2 SVGEGT. CDR3 region: CASRPGGSNQPQHF. In DNA, the CDR3 is TGTGCCAGTAGGCCTGGGGGGAGCAATCAGCCCCAGCATTTT.

The gene calls are TRBV3-1 (or the pseudogene TRBV3-2) and TRBJ2-1; D tentatively fits TRBD1 or TRBD2 (5 bases each). Between the trimmed V and J ends, which lost 4 bases and 9 bases, there was a span of 19 bases. The CDR3 is 15 amino acids. Looked up from germline, CDR1 is LGHDT and CDR2 is YNNKEL (reference sequence). CDR3 loop: CASSRSGTQDSEQFF. CDR3 nucleotide sequence: TGTGCCAGCAGCCGCTCCGGGACCCAAGACTCTGAGCAGTTCTTC.

V and J are TRBV20-1 and TRBJ2-3, with D perhaps matching TRBD2 (6 bases). Germline lookup yields CDR1 DFQATT and CDR2 SNEGSKA (reference sequence). This CDR3 spans 11 amino acids. Trimming cost V 5 bases and J 5 bases, with 8 bases left between them. As DNA, the CDR3 is TGCAGTGCTGGGGGGAGAGATACGCAGTATTTT. Residues: CSAGGRDTQYF.

This sequence joins TRBV3-1 (or the pseudogene TRBV3-2) and TRBJ2-7, with D hard to call. Germline values: CDR1 LGHDT, CDR2 YNNKEL (reference sequence). CDR3 length: 13 residues. Deletions cut 4 bases from V and 3 bases from J, with 10 bases between. DNA for the CDR3: TGTGCCAGCAGCCTAAGCGCGATCTACGAGCAGTACTTC. Its protein is CASSLSAIYEQYF.

The chain combines TRBV10-1 with TRBJ2-1; 9 nucleotides line up with TRBD2. The germline V gene encodes CDR1 WNHNN and CDR2 SYGVQD (reference sequence). With V trimmed by 6 bases and J by 4 bases, 7 bases remained unmatched. The CDR3 sequence is 15 residues long. The CDR3 region is CASSPSGIGYNEQFF. CDR3 bases: TGCGCCAGCAGCCCTAGCGGGATTGGATACAATGAGCAGTTCTTC.

The chain links TRBV30 to TRBJ1-1, with unresolved D. CDR1 GTSNPN and CDR2 SVGIG come from the germline V gene (reference sequence). V was trimmed by 5 bases and J by 6 bases, leaving 13 bases between them. The CDR3 loop spans 12 amino acids. CDR3 DNA: TGTGCCTGGGGCTTCGGAGGCGCTGAAGCTTTCTTT. Amino acid sequence: CAWGFGGAEAFF.

The chain carries TRBV10-2 and TRBJ1-2, with D possibly TRBD1 on 5 matching bases. The V end lost 5 bases, the J end lost 6 bases, and 16 bases lay between the germline ends. This CDR3 is built from 14 residues. Germline V gives CDR1 WSHSY, CDR2 SAAADI. CDR3 DNA: TGCGCCAGCAGTCAATACCTCGGGACCGATGGCTACACCTTC. It specifies CASSQYLGTDGYTF.

The chain joins TRBV7-9 to TRBJ1-6, with TRBD1 matching 7 bases. Unmatched junction bases numbered 7, after V lost 1 base and J lost 7 bases. The CDR3 runs to 16 residues. Germline assignment: CDR1 SEHNR and CDR2 FQNEAQ (reference sequence). CDR3 in DNA: TGTGCCAGCAGCTTAGTATACGGGACAGACAATTCACCCCTCCACTTT. Its translation is CASSLVYGTDNSPLHF.

V usage is TRBV11-3 and J usage is TRBJ2-1, with TRBD2 matching 7 bases. Losses at the gene ends were 2 bases for V and 6 bases for J; bases not matched to a gene: 4. Per the germline V gene, CDR1 is SGHNT and CDR2 is YENEEA. The CDR3 runs to 14 residues. DNA of the CDR3: TGTGCCAGCAGCTTATTTCCTAGCGGCAATGAGCAGTTCTTC. It is translated as CASSLFPSGNEQFF. Variable domain in full (rest from reference TRBV11-3 and TRBJ2-1): EAGVVQSPRYKIIEKKQPVAFWCNPISGHNTLYWYLQNLGQGPELLIRYENEEAVDDSQLPKDRFSAERLKGVDSTLKIQPAELGDSAVYLCASSLFPSGNEQFFGPGTRLTVL.

CDR3 sequence: CASSLPSYNEQFF. In DNA, the CDR3 is TGCGCCAGCAGCTTGCCCAGTTACAATGAGCAGTTCTTC. This chain connects TRBV5-1 to TRBJ2-1; no firm D call. The CDR3 spans 13 residues. V was clipped by 1 base and J by 4 bases, with 6 bases between them. CDR1 is SGHRS and CDR2 is YFSETQ in the germline V gene.

The V gene is TRBV10-1, the J gene TRBJ2-1; D is ambiguous. The V gene's germline CDR1 is WNHNN and CDR2 SYGVQD (reference sequence). Trimming left V 0 bases short and J 3 bases short, with 9 bases between. The CDR3 runs 15 residues. The CDR3 is CASSESGRDYNEQFF. Here the CDR3 DNA reads TGCGCCAGCAGTGAGTCGGGTAGGGACTACAATGAGCAGTTCTTC.